This TCR beta chain was observed in a study of CD8 T cells in Susac syndrome. General study findings and limits: In Susac syndrome, CD8+ expansion was highest in TEMRA and active disease.

From blood CD8+ and CD4+ T cells, TCR beta sequences were generated. Of note for this clonotype: Its target is unknown.

cDNA came from approximately 0.5 to 1 ug RNA primed by random hexamers. An immunoSEQ multiplex PCR amplified TCR beta CDR3 over 54 Vbeta and 13 Jbeta. One entry per CDR3 protein results from TCRdb running MiXCR on the immunoSEQ multiplex PCR reads. The sample has some 140,000 distinct CDR3 sequences, 95% seen once. This CDR3 contains 14 residues. Germline CDR1 and CDR2: SGHVS and FQNEAQ. Trimming took off 2 bases at V and 0 bases at J, with 5 bases between the two ends. The sequence was collected from a human donor with Susac syndrome. Sequenced material: CD8+ T cells from PBMCs. The chain recombines TRBV7-8 with TRBJ2-1; D is unclear. The CDR3 sequence is CASSLPPSYNEQFF. The CDR3 nucleotides read TGTGCCAGCAGCTTACCACCCTCCTACAATGAGCAGTTCTTC.